This T cell receptor beta chain is from a study of blood T cell repertoires in COVID-19. Study-level background: Both acute and convalescent COVID-19 samples were obtained from the United States, Italy and Spain. T cells, B-cell-depleted T cells, or PBMCs supplied cDNA or gDNA.

V lost 5 bases to trimming and J lost 2 bases; unmatched junction nucleotides: 5. The CDR3 is made up of 15 amino acids. Germline V gene data show CDR1 as KGHDR and CDR2 as SFDVKD. Under the authors' procedure: How many nucleated cells were present was estimated from reference gene primer amplification. Repertoires were generated with immunoSEQ multiplex PCR, while TCRdb's copy carries only in-frame clones and drops some. V and J calls and clone size are as listed in that table; D and trimming were resolved from the DNA. The sample includes under 80,000 clones, 65% to 90% of them seen just once. The chain combines TRBV24-1 with TRBJ2-1, with 7 nucleotides matching TRBD1. The TCR comes from a woman aged 60 to 75 with acute or convalescent COVID-19. Sequencing input: peripheral blood. CDR3 in DNA: TGTGCCACCAGTGGACCAGGGGGTACCTACAATGAGCAGTTCTTC. Translation gives CATSGPGGTYNEQFF.